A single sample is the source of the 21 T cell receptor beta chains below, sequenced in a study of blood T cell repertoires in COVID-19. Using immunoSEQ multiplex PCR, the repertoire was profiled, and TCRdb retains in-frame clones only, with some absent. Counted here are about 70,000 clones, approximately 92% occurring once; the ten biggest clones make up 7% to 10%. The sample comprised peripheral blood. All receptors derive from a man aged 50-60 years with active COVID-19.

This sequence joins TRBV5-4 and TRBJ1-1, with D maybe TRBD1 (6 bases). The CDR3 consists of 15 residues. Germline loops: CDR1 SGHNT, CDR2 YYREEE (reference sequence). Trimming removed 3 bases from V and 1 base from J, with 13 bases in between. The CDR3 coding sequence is TGTGCCAGCAGCTCGGGGGGGGGCGCGAACACTGAAGCTTTCTTT. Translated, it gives CASSSGGGANTEAFF.

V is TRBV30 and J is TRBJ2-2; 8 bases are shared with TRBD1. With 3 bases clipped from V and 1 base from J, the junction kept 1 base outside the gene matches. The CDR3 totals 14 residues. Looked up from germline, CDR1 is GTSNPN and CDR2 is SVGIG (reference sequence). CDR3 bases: TGTGCCTGGAGGGGGACAGGGAACACCGGGGAGCTGTTTTTT. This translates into CAWRGTGNTGELFF.

The CDR3 loop is CASSRGGSVGGGYTF. Written as DNA, the CDR3 is TGTGCCAGCAGTAGGGGGGGGTCGGTAGGCGGCGGCTACACCTTC. The chain joins TRBV6-5 to TRBJ1-2; tentatively, D is TRBD1 (6 bases). This CDR3 spans 15 amino acids. The V end lost 5 bases, the J end lost 8 bases, and 21 bases lay between the germline ends. Germline-derived CDR1 and CDR2 are MNHEY and SVGAGI.

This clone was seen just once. The CDR3 coding sequence is TGTGCCAGCAGTTACCGACAGCTCACTGAAGCTTTCTTT. Its translation is CASSYRQLTEAFF. The V and J genes are TRBV6-6 and TRBJ1-1, with D perhaps matching TRBD1 (5 bases). V lost 2 bases, J lost 4 bases, and 8 bases lay in between. CDR3 size: 13 residues. The germline gives CDR1 MNHNY, CDR2 SVGAGI (reference sequence).

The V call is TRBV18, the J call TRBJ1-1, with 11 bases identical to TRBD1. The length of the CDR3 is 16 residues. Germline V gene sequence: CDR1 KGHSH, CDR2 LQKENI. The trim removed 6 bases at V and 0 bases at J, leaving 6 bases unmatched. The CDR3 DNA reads TGTGCCAGCTCCATGGACAGGGGGCTGGTGAACACTGAAGCTTTCTTT. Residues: CASSMDRGLVNTEAFF.

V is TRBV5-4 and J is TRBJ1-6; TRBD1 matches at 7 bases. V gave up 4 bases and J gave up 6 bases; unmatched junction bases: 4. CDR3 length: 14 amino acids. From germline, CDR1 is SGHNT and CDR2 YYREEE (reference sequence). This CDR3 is CASSPGQINSPLHF. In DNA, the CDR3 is TGTGCCAGCAGCCCGGGACAGATTAATTCACCCCTCCACTTT.

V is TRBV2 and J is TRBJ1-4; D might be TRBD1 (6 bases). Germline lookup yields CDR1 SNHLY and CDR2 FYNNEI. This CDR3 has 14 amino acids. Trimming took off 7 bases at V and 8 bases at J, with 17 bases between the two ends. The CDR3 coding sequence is TGTGCCAGCAAGGCGGGGGGCATGTCGGAAAAACTGTTTTTT. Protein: CASKAGGMSEKLFF.

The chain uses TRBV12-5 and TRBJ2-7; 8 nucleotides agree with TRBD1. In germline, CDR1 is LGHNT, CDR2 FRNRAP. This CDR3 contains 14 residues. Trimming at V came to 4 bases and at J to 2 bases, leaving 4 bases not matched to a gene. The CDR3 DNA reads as TGTGCTAGTGGTTCGCGGACAGGGCCCTACGAGCAGTACTTC. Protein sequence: CASGSRTGPYEQYF.

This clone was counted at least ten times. The CDR3: CASGKQEANYGYTF. In DNA, the CDR3 is TGTGCCAGCGGCAAGCAGGAGGCTAACTATGGCTACACCTTC. The chain employs TRBV7-2 and TRBJ1-2; D is unresolved. The CDR3 totals 14 residues. The V gene lost 8 bases and the J gene lost 0 bases, with 13 bases spanning the gap. The germline CDR1 and CDR2 sequences are SGHTA and FQGNSA.

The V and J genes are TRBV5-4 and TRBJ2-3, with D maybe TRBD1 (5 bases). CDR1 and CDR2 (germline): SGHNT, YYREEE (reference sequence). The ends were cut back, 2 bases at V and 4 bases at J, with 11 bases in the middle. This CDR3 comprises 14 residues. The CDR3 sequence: CASSLQVGPDTQYF. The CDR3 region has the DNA TGTGCCAGCAGCTTACAGGTGGGCCCAGATACGCAGTATTTT. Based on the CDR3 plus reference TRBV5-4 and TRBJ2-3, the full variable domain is ETGVTQSPTHLIKTRGQQVTLRCSSQSGHNTVSWYQQALGQGPQFIFQYYREEENGRGNFPPRFSGLQFPNYSSELNVNALELDDSALYLCASSLQVGPDTQYFGPGTRLTVL.

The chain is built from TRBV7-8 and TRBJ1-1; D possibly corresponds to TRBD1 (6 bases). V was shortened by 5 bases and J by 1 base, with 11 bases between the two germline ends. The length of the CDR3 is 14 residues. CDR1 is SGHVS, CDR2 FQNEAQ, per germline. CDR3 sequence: CASSPGHKNTEAFF. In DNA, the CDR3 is TGTGCCAGCAGCCCGGGACACAAGAACACTGAAGCTTTCTTT.

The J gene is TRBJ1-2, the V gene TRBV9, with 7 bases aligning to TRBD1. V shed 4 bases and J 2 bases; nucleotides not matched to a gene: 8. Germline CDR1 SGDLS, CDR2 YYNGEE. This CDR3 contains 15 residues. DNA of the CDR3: TGTGCCAGCAGCATATCGACAGGGCTGAACTATGGCTACACCTTC. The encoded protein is CASSISTGLNYGYTF.

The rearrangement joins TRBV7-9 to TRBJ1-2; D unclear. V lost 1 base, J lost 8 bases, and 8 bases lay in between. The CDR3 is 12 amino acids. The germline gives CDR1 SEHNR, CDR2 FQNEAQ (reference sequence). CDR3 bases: TGTGCCAGCAGCTTAGGGGCGGGAGGCTACACCTTC. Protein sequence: CASSLGAGGYTF.

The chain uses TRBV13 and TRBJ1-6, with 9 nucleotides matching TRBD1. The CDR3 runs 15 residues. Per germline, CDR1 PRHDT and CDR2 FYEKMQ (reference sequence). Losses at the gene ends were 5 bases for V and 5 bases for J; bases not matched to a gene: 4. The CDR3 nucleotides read TGTGCCAGCAGCCCCTGGACAGGGGATAATTCACCCCTCCACTTT. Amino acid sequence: CASSPWTGDNSPLHF.

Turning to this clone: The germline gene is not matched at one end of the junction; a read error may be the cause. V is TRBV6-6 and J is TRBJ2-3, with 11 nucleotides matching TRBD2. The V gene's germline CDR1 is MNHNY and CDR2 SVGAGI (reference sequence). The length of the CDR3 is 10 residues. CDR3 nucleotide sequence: TGTGCCAGCAGTGGGACTAGCGGTGTTTTT. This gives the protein CASSGTSGVF.

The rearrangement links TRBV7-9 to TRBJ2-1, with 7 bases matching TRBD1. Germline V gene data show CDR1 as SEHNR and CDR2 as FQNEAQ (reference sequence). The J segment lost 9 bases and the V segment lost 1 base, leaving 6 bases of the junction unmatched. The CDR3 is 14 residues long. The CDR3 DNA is TGTGCCAGCAGCTTAGGACGGACAGGCTTTGAGCAGTTCTTC. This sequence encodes CASSLGRTGFEQFF.

Here the CDR3 reads CASSVTGSDGYTF. For the CDR3, the DNA is TGCGCCAGCAGCGTGACAGGGTCTGATGGCTACACCTTC. The chain links TRBV5-1 to TRBJ1-2; TRBD1 aligns across 7 bases. Germline loops: CDR1 SGHRS, CDR2 YFSETQ. The CDR3 totals 13 residues. V lost 4 bases to trimming and J lost 6 bases; unmatched junction nucleotides: 6.

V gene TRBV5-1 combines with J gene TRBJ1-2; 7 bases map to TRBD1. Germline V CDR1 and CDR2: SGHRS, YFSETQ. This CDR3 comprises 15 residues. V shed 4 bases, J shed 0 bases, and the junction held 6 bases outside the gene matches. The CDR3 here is CASSGRDRANYGYTF. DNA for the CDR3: TGCGCCAGCAGCGGTAGGGACAGAGCTAACTATGGCTACACCTTC.

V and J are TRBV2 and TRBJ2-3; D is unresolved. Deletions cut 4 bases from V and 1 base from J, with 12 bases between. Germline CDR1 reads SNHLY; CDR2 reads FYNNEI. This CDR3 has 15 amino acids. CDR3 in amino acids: CASSGVNYGTDTQYF. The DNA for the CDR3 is TGTGCCAGCAGTGGGGTAAACTACGGCACAGATACGCAGTATTTT.

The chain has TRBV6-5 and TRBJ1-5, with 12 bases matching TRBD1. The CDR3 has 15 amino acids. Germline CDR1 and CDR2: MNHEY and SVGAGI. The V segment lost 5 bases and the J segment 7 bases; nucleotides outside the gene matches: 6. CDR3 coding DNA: TGTGCCAGCAGTCGGGGACAGGGGGCAGGGCAGCCCCAGCATTTT. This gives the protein CASSRGQGAGQPQHF.

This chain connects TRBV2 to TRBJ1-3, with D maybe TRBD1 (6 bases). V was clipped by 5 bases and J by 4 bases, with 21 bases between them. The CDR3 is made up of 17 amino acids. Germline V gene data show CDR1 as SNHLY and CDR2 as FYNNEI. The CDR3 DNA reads TGTGCCAGCAGTTTTCGATACAGGGTAAACGAGGGAAACACCATATATTTT. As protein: CASSFRYRVNEGNTIYF. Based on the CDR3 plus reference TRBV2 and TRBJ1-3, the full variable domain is EPEVTQTPSHQVTQMGQEVILRCVPISNHLYFYWYRQILGQKVEFLVSFYNNEISEKSEIFDDQFSVERPDGSNFTLKIRSTKLEDSAMYFCASSFRYRVNEGNTIYFGEGSWLTVV.